The 25 T cell receptor beta chains below all came from one sample that was sequenced in a study of blood T cell repertoires in COVID-19. Profiled with immunoSEQ multiplex PCR; TCRdb holds only in-frame clones, not every one. The sample consists of 250,000 to 350,000 clones, about 83% of them appearing once. The sequencing input was peripheral blood. The receptors here all came from a woman aged 50 to 65 with acute or convalescent COVID-19.

The chain joins TRBV5-5 to TRBJ2-5; 9 bases fit TRBD2. With 0 bases clipped from V and 0 bases from J, the junction kept 3 bases outside the gene matches. Germline CDR1 and CDR2: SGHKS and YYEKEE (reference sequence). The CDR3 extends over 16 amino acids. DNA of the CDR3: TGTGCCAGCAGCTTGGGCGGGAGGGCCAACCAAGAGACCCAGTACTTC. Its protein product is CASSLGGRANQETQYF.

This rearrangement joins TRBV11-3 to TRBJ2-1; 15 positions match TRBD2. Losses at the gene ends were 4 bases for V and 4 bases for J; bases not matched to a gene: 2. Germline V gives CDR1 SGHNT, CDR2 YENEEA. The CDR3 consists of 16 residues. CDR3 nucleotide sequence: TGTGCCAGCAGCTCGGGACTAGCGGGAGGTTACAATGAGCAGTTCTTC. This sequence encodes CASSSGLAGGYNEQFF.

CDR3 residues: CASSTPGETQYF. The CDR3 region has the DNA TGTGCCAGCAGCACACCGGGAGAGACCCAGTACTTC. The rearrangement joins TRBV28 to TRBJ2-5; D is ambiguous. Trimming shortened V by 6 bases and J by 4 bases, and 9 bases separated the two germline ends. The CDR3 length is 12 residues. In germline, CDR1 is MDHEN, CDR2 SYDVKM.

The chain uses TRBV5-1 and TRBJ2-7; 8 nucleotides agree with TRBD1. CDR1 SGHRS and CDR2 YFSETQ come from the germline V gene. The CDR3 is made up of 18 amino acids. V was pared by 4 bases and J by 4 bases, with 19 bases of the junction left unmatched. CDR3 sequence: CASSLRDRLPRKNYEQYF. CDR3 coding DNA: TGCGCCAGCAGCCTCCGGGACAGGCTCCCCCGGAAGAATTACGAGCAGTACTTC.

V and J are TRBV10-1 and TRBJ2-1, with 13 bases aligning to TRBD2. CDR1 is WNHNN and CDR2 is SYGVQD in the germline V gene (reference sequence). V shed 7 bases, J shed 2 bases, and the junction held 14 bases outside the gene matches. This CDR3 has 19 amino acids. The CDR3 region has the DNA TGCGCCAGCAACATGCCATCCGGGACTAGCGGGACTGCCTACAATGAGCAGTTCTTC. Its protein product is CASNMPSGTSGTAYNEQFF.

V is TRBV4-1 and J is TRBJ2-2; the D gene is possibly TRBD2 (6 bases). The germline gives CDR1 MGHRA, CDR2 YSYEKL. Between the trimmed V and J ends, which lost 0 bases and 1 base, there was a span of 18 bases. CDR3 length: 19 amino acids. CDR3 in DNA: TGCGCCAGCAGCCAAGATCCCGGGAGAATATCCCGGAACACCGGGGAGCTGTTTTTT. Protein sequence: CASSQDPGRISRNTGELFF.

V is TRBV11-3 and J is TRBJ2-3; 13 bases align to TRBD2. V gave up 0 bases and J gave up 4 bases; unmatched junction bases: 4. Germline CDR1 SGHNT, CDR2 YENEEA. CDR3 length equals 17 residues. Written as DNA, the CDR3 is TGTGCCAGCAGCTTAGATGGGACTAGCGGGGTCCCAGATACGCAGTATTTT. This codes for CASSLDGTSGVPDTQYF. Full variable domain (missing parts from reference TRBV11-3 and TRBJ2-3): EAGVVQSPRYKIIEKKQPVAFWCNPISGHNTLYWYLQNLGQGPELLIRYENEEAVDDSQLPKDRFSAERLKGVDSTLKIQPAELGDSAVYLCASSLDGTSGVPDTQYFGPGTRLTVL.

The sample holds one count of this clone. The V call is TRBV24-1, the J call TRBJ2-1; 14 nucleotides line up with TRBD2. Germline CDR1 is KGHDR and CDR2 is SFDVKD. This CDR3 is built from 18 residues. The junction had 6 bases not matched to a gene; V was cut back by 3 bases and J by 3 bases. The CDR3 sequence: CATSDTTSGRAGYNEQFF. The CDR3 DNA reads as TGTGCCACCAGTGATACGACTAGCGGGAGGGCCGGCTACAATGAGCAGTTCTTC.

The chain links TRBV6-6 to TRBJ2-7, with D uncertain. Deletions cut 2 bases from V and 4 bases from J, with 3 bases between. CDR1 is MNHNY, CDR2 SVGAGI, per germline (reference sequence). The CDR3 runs to 11 residues. CDR3 loop: CASSYEYEQYF. Here the CDR3 DNA reads TGTGCCAGCAGTTACGAGTACGAGCAGTACTTC.

J is TRBJ2-3 and V is TRBV24-1; D unresolved. Deletions cut 0 bases from V and 2 bases from J, with 8 bases between. Germline V lookup: CDR1 KGHDR, CDR2 SFDVKD. This CDR3 has 15 amino acids. CDR3 in amino acids: CATSDLWQDTDTQYF. In DNA form, the CDR3 reads TGTGCCACCAGTGATTTGTGGCAGGACACAGATACGCAGTATTTT.

The chain employs TRBV7-2 and TRBJ2-4; the D gene is possibly TRBD2 (5 bases). This CDR3 region has 14 residues. The germline V gene has CDR1 SGHTA and CDR2 FQGNSA. V was shortened by 6 bases and J by 5 bases, with 14 bases between the two germline ends. In DNA, the CDR3 is TGTGCCAGCAGTTTCCAGGAGGCCCAAAACATTCAGTACTTC. Its translation: CASSFQEAQNIQYF.

The chain combines TRBV5-1 with TRBJ2-3, with a tentative D call TRBD1 (5 bases). V lost 3 bases and J lost 4, with 12 bases in between. In germline, CDR1 is SGHRS, CDR2 YFSETQ. The length of the CDR3 is 14 residues. The CDR3: CASSSFQGADTQYF. Written as DNA, the CDR3 is TGCGCCAGCAGCTCTTTCCAGGGTGCAGATACGCAGTATTTT. Together with reference TRBV5-1 and TRBJ2-3, the CDR3 gives the full variable domain: KAGVTQTPRYLIKTRGQQVTLSCSPISGHRSVSWYQQTPGQGLQFLFEYFSETQRNKGNFPGRFSGRQFSNSRSEMNVSTLELGDSALYLCASSSFQGADTQYFGPGTRLTVL.

The gene calls are TRBV7-2 and TRBJ2-7; TRBD1 matches 10 bases. Germline lookup yields CDR1 SGHTA and CDR2 FQGNSA. Trimming at V came to 5 bases and at J to 3 bases, leaving 13 bases not matched to a gene. This CDR3 region has 17 residues. CDR3 nucleotide sequence: TGTGCCAGCAGCGGTAAGGGAACCGGGACAGGGGTCTACGAGCAGTACTTC. This encodes CASSGKGTGTGVYEQYF.

The chain links TRBV2 to TRBJ1-5, with D uncertain. The CDR3 is 18 residues long. Trimming cost V 6 bases and J 4 bases, with 25 bases left between them. Looked up from germline, CDR1 is SNHLY and CDR2 is FYNNEI. The CDR3 loop reads CASSINGEGAAGNQPQHF. The DNA for the CDR3 is TGTGCCAGCAGCATTAACGGAGAGGGCGCGGCGGGTAATCAGCCCCAGCATTTT.

The chain uses TRBV28 and TRBJ2-7, with 8 bases lining up with TRBD1. From germline, CDR1 is MDHEN and CDR2 SYDVKM. The V gene end was trimmed by 5 bases and the J gene end by 3 bases; junction bases not matched to a gene: 6. The CDR3 is made up of 14 amino acids. The CDR3 protein is CASSDRDRNYEQYF. In DNA, the CDR3 is TGTGCCAGCAGTGACCGGGACAGGAACTACGAGCAGTACTTC.

V gene TRBV2 combines with J gene TRBJ2-1, with 7 nucleotides matching TRBD1. Per the germline V gene, CDR1 is SNHLY and CDR2 is FYNNEI. The CDR3 is 14 residues long. After removal of 6 bases from V and 5 bases from J, the junction contained 7 bases not matched to a gene. CDR3 coding DNA: TGTGCCAGCAGGAACCCGACAGGGAACAATGAGCAGTTCTTC. As protein: CASRNPTGNNEQFF. The complete variable domain, with remaining parts taken from reference TRBV2 and TRBJ2-1, reads EPEVTQTPSHQVTQMGQEVILRCVPISNHLYFYWYRQILGQKVEFLVSFYNNEISEKSEIFDDQFSVERPDGSNFTLKIRSTKLEDSAMYFCASRNPTGNNEQFFGPGTRLTVL.

This chain joins TRBV19 and TRBJ1-5; 9 bases agree with TRBD1. Germline values: CDR1 LNHDA, CDR2 SQIVND (reference sequence). This CDR3 is built from 16 residues. J gave up 0 bases and V 6 bases, and 6 bases lay outside the gene matches. CDR3 bases: TGTGCCAGTAGGGCCGACAGGGGGGTTAGCAATCAGCCCCAGCATTTT. It yields the protein CASRADRGVSNQPQHF.

The V and J genes are TRBV5-6 and TRBJ2-7; 9 bases align to TRBD1. The CDR3 covers 14 residues. Germline assignment: CDR1 SGHDT and CDR2 YYEEEE. V shed 4 bases and J 4 bases; nucleotides not matched to a gene: 6. CDR3: CASSAGTGRYEQYF. CDR3 sequence (DNA): TGTGCCAGCAGCGCGGGGACAGGGCGGTACGAGCAGTACTTC.

The gene calls are TRBV18 and TRBJ1-3; the match to TRBD1 covers 7 bases. The CDR3 length is 15 residues. Trimming cost V 2 bases and J 1 base; bases outside gene matches: 2. The V gene's germline CDR1 is KGHSH and CDR2 LQKENI. The CDR3 region has the DNA TGTGCCAGCTCACCAACGACAGGGTCTGGAAACACCATATATTTT. Encoded protein: CASSPTTGSGNTIYF.

The CDR3 protein is CASSVASGNAKNIQYF. The DNA for the CDR3 is TGTGCCAGCAGCGTCGCCAGCGGGAATGCCAAAAACATTCAGTACTTC. The chain joins TRBV9 to TRBJ2-4, with 7 bases aligning to TRBD2. This CDR3 contains 16 residues. CDR1 SGDLS and CDR2 YYNGEE come from the germline V gene. The V segment lost 2 bases and the J segment 1 base; nucleotides outside the gene matches: 6.

This chain links TRBV6-2 or TRBV6-3 with TRBJ2-5; D unresolved. Germline loops: CDR1 MNHEY, CDR2 SVGEGT. The CDR3 spans 13 residues. Trimming left V 2 bases short and J 3 bases short, with 7 bases between. CDR3 DNA sequence: TGTGCCAGCAGTTACGGGCCAAAAGAGACCCAGTACTTC. It specifies CASSYGPKETQYF.

The chain has TRBV7-2 and TRBJ1-1; D is undetermined. V was pared by 0 bases and J by 7 bases, with 12 bases between. The length of the CDR3 is 14 residues. Germline CDR1 is SGHTA and CDR2 is FQGNSA. CDR3 DNA sequence: TGTGCCAGCAGCTTAGCGCCGGCAGCGGATGAAGCTTTCTTT. Encoded protein: CASSLAPAADEAFF.

The sample holds one count of this clone. The V gene is TRBV12-3 or TRBV12-4, the J gene TRBJ2-5, with D perhaps matching TRBD1 (6 bases). Trimming shortened V by 5 bases and J by 2 bases, and 9 bases separated the two germline ends. This CDR3 comprises 13 residues. The CDR3 is CASSRGHQETQYF. As DNA, the CDR3 is TGTGCCAGCAGTCGGGGACATCAAGAGACCCAGTACTTC.

V usage is TRBV28 and J usage is TRBJ2-7, with 7 positions matching TRBD1. Germline V gives CDR1 MDHEN, CDR2 SYDVKM. CDR3 length: 18 residues. Unmatched junction bases numbered 16, after V lost 3 bases and J lost 2 bases. CDR3 nucleotides: TGTGCCAGCAGTTTCGGCCTTAGACAGGGAACCCGCACCTACGAGCAGTACTTC. Translation gives CASSFGLRQGTRTYEQYF.

The chain carries TRBV4-3 and TRBJ2-7, with D unresolved. The CDR3 is 13 amino acids. V lost 2 bases and J 4 bases, leaving 9 bases between the germline ends. Per germline, CDR1 LGHNA and CDR2 YSLEER. The DNA of the CDR3 is TGCGCCAGCAGCCAACACGGGTTTTACGAGCAGTACTTC. Its protein product is CASSQHGFYEQYF.